This TCR beta chain was found in a study of cytomegalovirus exposure and HLA in healthy donors. Whole-study findings and limits: Specificity for CMV antigens was confirmed in vitro for three of the CMV-associated chains.

Germline CDR1 and CDR2: LNHDA and SQIVND (reference sequence). V shed 5 bases and J shed 3 bases, with 14 bases lying between them. There are 14 residues in the CDR3. About this clone: Its antigen is unknown.

Assay used: immunoSEQ multiplex PCR; TCRdb lists only in-frame clones, some missing. The sample contains about 49,000 clones, 92% of which appear only once. Among the 110 or so subjects of the validation cohort, separate from the roughly 650-subject first cohort, were the donors. This sequence originates from a man younger than 30 in good health and CMV-seronegative. The sample was PBMCs. The chain is built from TRBV19 and TRBJ2-7, with D perhaps TRBD2 (6 bases). The CDR3 sequence: CASSAHPTSYEQYF. Here the CDR3 DNA reads TGTGCCAGTAGTGCCCACCCGACTAGCTACGAGCAGTACTTC. The variable domain in full, with the rest retrieved from reference TRBV19 and TRBJ2-7, is DGGITQSPKYLFRKEGQNVTLSCEQNLNHDAMYWYRQDPGQGLRLIYYSQIVNDFQKGDIAEGYSVSREKKESFPLTVTSAQKNPTAFYLCASSAHPTSYEQYFGPGTRLTVT.